This TCR beta chain was recorded in a study of Tregs in tolerant kidney transplant recipients. Thawed PBMCs were FACS-sorted into unstimulated CD4+CD25+CD127- regulatory T cells, CD4+CD25- non-regulatory cells, CD4 and CD8 cells. Study conclusions and caveats: Findings come from small patient numbers and require larger validation. This study did not directly address biological reproducibility.

Assay used: immunoSEQ multiplex PCR; TCRdb lists only in-frame clones, some missing. The sample carries around 120,000 clones, 92% recorded once. This CDR3 contains 15 residues. With 0 bases removed from V and 6 bases from J, the gap between germline ends came to 12 bases. Per the germline V gene, CDR1 is LNHDA and CDR2 is SQIVND (reference sequence). As concerns this clone: The antigen is unknown.

The sample taken for sequencing was CD4+ T cells from blood. The chain employs TRBV19 and TRBJ2-4, with D possibly matching TRBD1 (6 bases). The sequence was collected from a human donor in good health. CDR3 in DNA: TGTGCCAGTAGTATAGAAGTGCCGACAGGAAACATTCAGTACTTC. Its protein product is CASSIEVPTGNIQYF.